The rows below give T cell receptor beta chains drawn from one sample of a study of T cell responses to AZD1222 COVID-19 vaccine. Profiled with immunoSEQ multiplex PCR; TCRdb holds only in-frame clones, not every one. The sample has about 180,000 clones, about nine tenths seen once. Sequenced material: peripheral blood, taken on day 0 of AZD1222 vaccination. Receptors originate from an adult in good health. Both conserved end residues are part of each CDR3. The order of the fields is CDR3 protein, CDR3 DNA, clone size, D gene, V gene, J gene. A D gene is named only where the DNA matches it firmly. Rows may omit the clone size; those that give it use once, few, many or a size class.

CDR3 protein: CASSPEGGAWEQYF
CDR3 DNA: TGCGCCAGCAGCCCGGAGGGGGGGGCCTGGGAGCAGTACTTC
clone size: -
D gene: -
V gene: TRBV5-1
J gene: TRBJ2-7

CDR3 protein: CASSEAGSGYGYTF
CDR3 DNA: TGTGCCAGCAGTGAAGCAGGAAGCGGCTATGGCTACACCTTC
clone size: once
D gene: -
V gene: TRBV6-1
J gene: TRBJ1-2

CDR3 protein: CASSYRLRSYEQYF
CDR3 DNA: TGTGCCAGCAGTTACAGGCTACGCTCCTACGAGCAGTACTTC
clone size: -
D gene: -
V gene: TRBV6-2/TRBV6-3
J gene: TRBJ2-7

CDR3 protein: CATSGQGNEQFF
CDR3 DNA: TGTGCCACCTCCGGGCAGGGCAATGAGCAGTTCTTC
clone size: -
D gene: -
V gene: TRBV12-3/TRBV12-4
J gene: TRBJ2-1

CDR3 protein: CASSLGGDRGQGYTF
CDR3 DNA: TGTGCCAGCAGCTTAGGGGGAGACAGGGGGCAAGGCTACACCTTC
clone size: -
D gene: TRBD1
V gene: TRBV7-8
J gene: TRBJ1-2

CDR3 protein: CSPFEANTEAFF
CDR3 DNA: TGCAGCCCCTTCGAGGCAAACACTGAAGCTTTCTTT
clone size: -
D gene: -
V gene: TRBV29-1
J gene: TRBJ1-1

CDR3 protein: CASRWTGGKNTEAFF
CDR3 DNA: TGTGCCAGCAGATGGACAGGGGGCAAGAACACTGAAGCTTTCTTT
clone size: once
D gene: TRBD1
V gene: TRBV6-6
J gene: TRBJ1-1

CDR3 protein: CASSGQVNYGYTF
CDR3 DNA: TGTGCCAGCAGTGGTCAGGTCAACTATGGCTACACCTTC
clone size: -
D gene: -
V gene: TRBV2
J gene: TRBJ1-2

CDR3 protein: CASSIGGSGMWYEQFF
CDR3 DNA: TGTGCCAGTAGTATAGGAGGCAGCGGGATGTGGTATGAGCAGTTCTTC
clone size: -
D gene: TRBD2
V gene: TRBV19
J gene: TRBJ2-1

CDR3 protein: CAWSVARDEQYF
CDR3 DNA: TGTGCCTGGAGTGTAGCAAGGGACGAGCAGTACTTC
clone size: -
D gene: -
V gene: TRBV30
J gene: TRBJ2-7

CDR3 protein: CATSRVGGNTIYF
CDR3 DNA: TGTGCCACCAGCAGAGTAGGTGGAAACACCATATATTTT
clone size: -
D gene: -
V gene: TRBV15
J gene: TRBJ1-3

CDR3 protein: CAWGRDGEKLFF
CDR3 DNA: TGTGCCTGGGGGCGGGACGGCGAAAAACTGTTTTTT
clone size: -
D gene: -
V gene: TRBV30
J gene: TRBJ1-4

CDR3 protein: CASNTPSESQPQHF
CDR3 DNA: TGTGCCAGCAACACCCCGAGCGAGAGTCAGCCCCAGCATTTT
clone size: -
D gene: -
V gene: TRBV28
J gene: TRBJ1-5

CDR3 protein: CASSEIHGELFF
CDR3 DNA: TGTGCCAGCAGCGAGATTCACGGGGAGCTGTTTTTT
clone size: -
D gene: -
V gene: TRBV7-9
J gene: TRBJ2-2

CDR3 protein: CASSPRGGTYGYTF
CDR3 DNA: TGTGCCAGCAGCCCCCGGGGGGGGACGTATGGCTACACCTTC
clone size: -
D gene: -
V gene: TRBV6-5
J gene: TRBJ1-2

CDR3 protein: CASSTPERGGDTGELFF
CDR3 DNA: TGTGCCAGTAGTACCCCCGAGCGGGGGGGCGACACCGGGGAGCTGTTTTTT
clone size: -
D gene: TRBD2
V gene: TRBV19
J gene: TRBJ2-2

CDR3 protein: CASHRNGGALETQYF
CDR3 DNA: TGTGCCAGCCATAGGAACGGGGGGGCCCTGGAGACCCAGTACTTC
clone size: -
D gene: TRBD2
V gene: TRBV2
J gene: TRBJ2-5

CDR3 protein: CASSYDRGNQPQHF
CDR3 DNA: TGTGCCAGCAGTTACGACAGGGGCAATCAGCCCCAGCATTTT
clone size: -
D gene: TRBD1
V gene: TRBV6-5
J gene: TRBJ1-5

CDR3 protein: CASRYGPNPSYEQYF
CDR3 DNA: TGTGCCAGCAGATACGGGCCCAACCCCTCCTACGAGCAGTACTTC
clone size: -
D gene: -
V gene: TRBV28
J gene: TRBJ2-7

CDR3 protein: CASSLTGGINQPQHF
CDR3 DNA: TGTGCCAGCTCACTAACAGGGGGGATAAATCAGCCCCAGCATTTT
clone size: once
D gene: TRBD1
V gene: TRBV18
J gene: TRBJ1-5

CDR3 protein: CASSLGFRERTYEQYF
CDR3 DNA: TGTGCCAGCAGCTTGGGGTTTCGGGAGAGGACCTACGAGCAGTACTTC
clone size: -
D gene: -
V gene: TRBV5-6
J gene: TRBJ2-7

CDR3 protein: CAWSGRGIVGYTF
CDR3 DNA: TGTGCCTGGAGTGGGCGTGGAATTGTCGGCTACACCTTC
clone size: -
D gene: -
V gene: TRBV30
J gene: TRBJ1-2

CDR3 protein: CASSFGGPRGEQFF
CDR3 DNA: TGTGCCAGCAGTTTTGGGGGTCCTAGGGGTGAGCAGTTCTTC
clone size: -
D gene: -
V gene: TRBV28
J gene: TRBJ2-1

CDR3 protein: CASSQTGTGDNSPLHF
CDR3 DNA: TGCGCCAGCAGCCAGACCGGGACAGGCGATAATTCACCCCTCCACTTT
clone size: -
D gene: TRBD1
V gene: TRBV4-3
J gene: TRBJ1-6

CDR3 protein: CASSETGLGSYEQYF
CDR3 DNA: TGTGCCAGCAGCGAGACAGGGCTTGGTTCCTACGAGCAGTACTTC
clone size: -
D gene: TRBD1
V gene: TRBV9
J gene: TRBJ2-7

CDR3 protein: CSVVTHYTDTQYF
CDR3 DNA: TGCAGCGTCGTGACCCATTACACAGATACGCAGTATTTT
clone size: once
D gene: -
V gene: TRBV29-1
J gene: TRBJ2-3

CDR3 protein: CASSLGLQSSYEQYF
CDR3 DNA: TGTGCCAGCAGTTTAGGCCTCCAGAGCTCCTACGAGCAGTACTTC
clone size: -
D gene: -
V gene: TRBV28
J gene: TRBJ2-7

CDR3 protein: CASSLGTYEQYF
CDR3 DNA: TGTGCCAGCAGCCTAGGGACCTACGAGCAGTACTTC
clone size: once
D gene: -
V gene: TRBV11-2
J gene: TRBJ2-7

CDR3 protein: CATRPGGMNTEAFF
CDR3 DNA: TGTGCCACCAGACCAGGGGGGATGAACACTGAAGCTTTCTTT
clone size: -
D gene: TRBD1
V gene: TRBV24-1
J gene: TRBJ1-1

CDR3 protein: CAISENLQGPDTEAFF
CDR3 DNA: TGTGCCATCAGTGAGAATCTCCAGGGGCCGGACACTGAAGCTTTCTTT
clone size: -
D gene: -
V gene: TRBV10-3
J gene: TRBJ1-1

CDR3 protein: CASSYYRGNGYTF
CDR3 DNA: TGTGCCAGCAGTTACTACAGGGGGAATGGCTACACCTTC
clone size: -
D gene: TRBD1
V gene: TRBV6-5
J gene: TRBJ1-2

CDR3 protein: CASSLSSLVSGELFF
CDR3 DNA: TGTGCCAGCAGTTTATCGTCACTAGTATCCGGGGAGCTGTTTTTT
clone size: -
D gene: -
V gene: TRBV27
J gene: TRBJ2-2

CDR3 protein: CASSLDGTAPGEQYF
CDR3 DNA: TGCGCCAGCAGCTTGGATGGGACAGCCCCCGGCGAGCAGTACTTC
clone size: -
D gene: TRBD1
V gene: TRBV5-1
J gene: TRBJ2-7

CDR3 protein: CSVKGGGIYEQYF
CDR3 DNA: TGCAGCGTCAAAGGAGGGGGCATCTACGAGCAGTACTTC
clone size: -
D gene: -
V gene: TRBV29-1
J gene: TRBJ2-7